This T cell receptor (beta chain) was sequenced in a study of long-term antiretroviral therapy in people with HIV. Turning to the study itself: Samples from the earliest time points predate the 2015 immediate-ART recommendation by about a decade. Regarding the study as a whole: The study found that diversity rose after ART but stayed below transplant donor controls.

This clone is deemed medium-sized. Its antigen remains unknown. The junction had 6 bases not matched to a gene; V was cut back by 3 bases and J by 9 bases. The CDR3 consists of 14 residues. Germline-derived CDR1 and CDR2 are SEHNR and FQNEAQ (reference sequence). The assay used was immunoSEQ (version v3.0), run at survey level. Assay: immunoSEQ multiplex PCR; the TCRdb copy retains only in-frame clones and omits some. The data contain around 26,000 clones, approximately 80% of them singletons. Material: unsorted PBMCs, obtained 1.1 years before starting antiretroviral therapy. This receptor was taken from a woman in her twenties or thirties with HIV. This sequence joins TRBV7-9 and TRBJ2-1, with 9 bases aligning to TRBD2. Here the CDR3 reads CASSFGGGAGEQFF. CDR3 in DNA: TGTGCCAGCAGCTTCGGCGGGGGGGCCGGTGAGCAGTTCTTC.